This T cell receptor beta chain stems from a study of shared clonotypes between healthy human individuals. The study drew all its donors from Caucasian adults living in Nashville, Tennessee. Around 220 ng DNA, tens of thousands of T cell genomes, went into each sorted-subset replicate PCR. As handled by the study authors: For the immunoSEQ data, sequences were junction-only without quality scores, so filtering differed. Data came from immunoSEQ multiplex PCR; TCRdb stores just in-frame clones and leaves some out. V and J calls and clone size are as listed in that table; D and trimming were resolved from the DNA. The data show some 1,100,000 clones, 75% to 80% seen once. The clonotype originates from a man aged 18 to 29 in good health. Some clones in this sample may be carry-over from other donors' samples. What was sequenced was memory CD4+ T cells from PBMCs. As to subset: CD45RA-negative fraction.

The CDR3 region has the DNA TGTGCCAGCAGCGCTTCTTGGACTAGCGGGGCGGATGAGCAGTTCTTC. This sequence encodes CASSASWTSGADEQFF. The V and J genes are TRBV9 and TRBJ2-1; 12 bases are shared with TRBD2. J gave up 8 bases and V 3 bases, and 9 bases lay outside the gene matches. CDR1 is SGDLS, CDR2 YYNGEE, per germline. The CDR3 runs to 16 residues.